The 29 T cell receptor beta chains presented below share a single source sample, sequenced in a study of T cell responses to AZD1222 COVID-19 vaccine. Data came from immunoSEQ multiplex PCR; TCRdb stores just in-frame clones and leaves some out. The sample shows 95,000 to 150,000 clones, about 90% of them seen only once. The sample consisted of peripheral blood, taken on day 0 of AZD1222 vaccination. The receptors were gathered from an adult in good health.

In its sample, this clone was seen once. J is TRBJ1-2 and V is TRBV19; possibly TRBD1 for D (6 bases). The V end lost 5 bases, the J end lost 8 bases, and 15 bases lay between the germline ends. The CDR3 extends over 13 amino acids. Germline CDR1 reads LNHDA; CDR2 reads SQIVND (reference sequence). CDR3 region: CASSFTGPDGYTF. CDR3 DNA: TGTGCCAGTAGTTTCACAGGGCCAGACGGCTACACCTTC. The full variable domain, rest sourced from reference TRBV19 and TRBJ1-2, is DGGITQSPKYLFRKEGQNVTLSCEQNLNHDAMYWYRQDPGQGLRLIYYSQIVNDFQKGDIAEGYSVSREKKESFPLTVTSAQKNPTAFYLCASSFTGPDGYTFGSGTRLTVV.

The chain recombines TRBV6-4 with TRBJ1-2; 7 bases fit TRBD1. In germline, CDR1 is MRHNA, CDR2 SNTAGT. This CDR3 has 11 residues. Trimming took 9 bases from V and 6 from J; bases not matched to a gene: 4. The CDR3 DNA is TGTGCCAGAGGGGGCTTGGATGGCTACACCTTC. Its translation is CARGGLDGYTF.

This clone was observed once. This rearrangement joins TRBV10-2 to TRBJ2-7, with 13 bases lining up with TRBD2. J was trimmed by 7 bases and V by 11 bases; bases with no gene match: 8. Germline CDR1 WSHSY, CDR2 SAAADI. The length of the CDR3 is 13 residues. The CDR3 nucleotides are TGCGCCGCCAGACTAGCGGGGGGAGATGAGCAGTACTTC. The encoded protein is CAARLAGGDEQYF.

CDR3 in amino acids: CASSSDGDVSEKLFF. For the CDR3, the DNA is TGCGCCAGCAGCTCAGATGGGGACGTAAGTGAAAAACTGTTTTTT. The chain combines TRBV5-1 with TRBJ1-4; weak D call: TRBD1 (5 bases). The CDR3 has 15 residues. Trimming took 3 bases from V and 7 from J, leaving 16 bases between them. CDR1 is SGHRS and CDR2 is YFSETQ in the germline V gene.

This chain connects TRBV27 to TRBJ1-3; 8 bases are a match to TRBD1. The V gene's germline CDR1 is MNHEY and CDR2 SMNVEV (reference sequence). The V segment lost 5 bases and the J segment 4 bases; nucleotides outside the gene matches: 4. This CDR3 spans 14 amino acids. This CDR3 is CASSTQGAGNTIYF. The CDR3 region has the DNA TGTGCCAGCAGTACCCAGGGGGCGGGAAACACCATATATTTT.

This clone has just one count. The chain recombines TRBV28 with TRBJ1-4; TRBD1 matches 8 bases. CDR1 and CDR2 from the germline V gene are MDHEN and SYDVKM. The CDR3 sequence is 15 residues long. V dropped 5 bases and J dropped 7; count of bases not matched to a gene: 9. The CDR3 coding sequence is TGTGCCAGCAGTATCGGACAGGGTGGCGGTGAAAAACTGTTTTTT. It translates to CASSIGQGGGEKLFF.

CDR3 protein: CASTHRIANTGELFF. The CDR3 coding sequence is TGTGCCAGCACCCATCGGATAGCGAACACCGGGGAGCTGTTTTTT. The J gene is TRBJ2-2, the V gene TRBV7-8; D not resolved. This CDR3 comprises 15 residues. V lost 7 bases and J lost 0, with 12 bases in between. CDR1 is SGHVS and CDR2 is FQNEAQ in the germline V gene.

The chain has TRBV2 and TRBJ2-1; D gene unclear. Per the germline V gene, CDR1 is SNHLY and CDR2 is FYNNEI. V was clipped by 6 bases and J by 1 base, with 13 bases between them. This CDR3 region has 15 residues. This chain's CDR3 is CASRETDGSYNEQFF. CDR3 nucleotide sequence: TGTGCCAGCAGGGAAACCGACGGTTCCTACAATGAGCAGTTCTTC.

The chain recombines TRBV28 with TRBJ1-4, with D possibly TRBD1 on 6 matching bases. Trimming shortened V by 8 bases and J by 4 bases, and 11 bases separated the two germline ends. There are 13 residues in the CDR3. The germline gives CDR1 MDHEN, CDR2 SYDVKM. The CDR3 here is CASGGSLNEKLFF. CDR3 DNA sequence: TGTGCCAGCGGGGGCAGCCTTAATGAAAAACTGTTTTTT.

In its sample, this clone was seen once. The chain employs TRBV11-1 and TRBJ1-1; D remains unclear. The germline V and J ends were trimmed by 5 bases and 2 bases, with 3 bases remaining between them. The CDR3 length is 11 residues. Germline assignment: CDR1 SGHAT and CDR2 FQDESV (reference sequence). The CDR3 loop is CASSLNTEAFF. In nucleotides, the CDR3 is TGTGCCAGCAGCCTTAACACTGAAGCTTTCTTT.

This clone was recorded a few times. The CDR3 loop reads CARSSQGSGNTIYF. As DNA, the CDR3 is TGTGCCAGAAGCTCTCAGGGTTCTGGAAACACCATATATTTT. This chain connects TRBV5-3 to TRBJ1-3; a weak D match, TRBD1 (5 bases). TRBV5-3 is recorded as an ORF, its role being uncertain. The CDR3 sequence is 14 residues long. Trimming took off 3 bases at V and 1 base at J, with 8 bases between the two ends.

J is TRBJ2-1 and V is TRBV20-1, with 9 bases fitting TRBD2. Trimming removed 3 bases from V and 9 bases from J; junction bases left unmatched: 6. CDR3 length: 13 residues. Germline V gene sequence: CDR1 DFQATT, CDR2 SNEGSKA (reference sequence). In DNA form, the CDR3 reads TGCAGTGCTAGTGGCGGGGGGGCCTTTGAGCAGTTCTTC. Translation: CSASGGGAFEQFF.

The gene calls are TRBV3-1 (or the pseudogene TRBV3-2) and TRBJ1-1; D remains ambiguous. Trimming left V 2 bases short and J 4 bases short, with 17 bases between. Germline V gene lookup returns CDR1 LGHDT and CDR2 YNNKEL (reference sequence). The CDR3 is 16 residues long. The chain's CDR3 is CASSQIPGRPGTEAFF. In DNA, the CDR3 is TGTGCCAGCAGCCAAATCCCGGGCCGGCCGGGCACTGAAGCTTTCTTT.

J is TRBJ2-7 and V is TRBV10-2, with 12 bases lining up with TRBD2. J gave up 5 bases and V 2 bases, and 7 bases lay outside the gene matches. CDR1 WSHSY and CDR2 SAAADI come from the germline V gene. The CDR3 is made up of 16 amino acids. The CDR3 protein is CASSEPLAGGPHEQYF. As DNA, the CDR3 is TGCGCCAGCAGTGAGCCTCTAGCGGGGGGGCCCCACGAGCAGTACTTC.

This rearrangement joins TRBV6-1 to TRBJ2-2, with D unclear. CDR1 is MNHNS, CDR2 SASEGT, per germline. This CDR3 region has 12 residues. The V gene lost 5 bases and the J gene lost 6 bases, with 7 bases spanning the gap. The DNA for the CDR3 is TGTGCCAGCAGTCAGGTCTCCGGGGAGCTGTTTTTT. Translating it yields CASSQVSGELFF.

The CDR3 DNA reads as TGTGCCAGCAGCTTGAGGACTACATGGGGGGGCAGCCAAGAGACCCAGTACTTC. Protein product: CASSLRTTWGGSQETQYF. The gene calls are TRBV5-6 and TRBJ2-5; perhaps TRBD2 as D (7 bases). CDR3 length: 18 amino acids. CDR1 is SGHDT, CDR2 YYEEEE, per germline. V lost 1 base and J lost 1, with 20 bases in between.

The rearrangement joins TRBV9 to TRBJ1-2; possible D gene TRBD1, 5 bases. Germline V gives CDR1 SGDLS, CDR2 YYNGEE. V lost 4 bases and J lost 4, with 11 bases in between. The CDR3 spans 13 residues. In DNA form, the CDR3 reads TGTGCCAGCAGCCCTTGGGACGGCTATGGCTACACCTTC. Translated: CASSPWDGYGYTF.

V and J are TRBV3-1 (or the pseudogene TRBV3-2) and TRBJ1-1; maybe TRBD1 (5 bases). V lost 1 base to trimming and J lost 4 bases, with 13 bases between them. This CDR3 is built from 15 residues. The germline V gene has CDR1 LGHDT and CDR2 YNNKEL (reference sequence). In DNA, the CDR3 is TGTGCCAGCAGCCAAGTCCTCGGGGCTAGCACTGAAGCTTTCTTT. Translation: CASSQVLGASTEAFF.

The genes are TRBV6-6 and TRBJ1-1; D remains unclear. The CDR3 consists of 15 residues. Germline assignment: CDR1 MNHNY and CDR2 SVGAGI (reference sequence). V was clipped by 4 bases and J by 1 base, with 13 bases between them. CDR3 residues: CASSLSSAQNTEAFF. The CDR3 nucleotides read TGTGCCAGCAGTTTGTCCTCGGCCCAGAACACTGAAGCTTTCTTT.

This rearrangement joins TRBV6-6 to TRBJ2-7; possibly TRBD1 or TRBD2 for D (5 bases each). Germline loops: CDR1 MNHNY, CDR2 SVGAGI (reference sequence). Trimming shortened V by 0 bases and J by 2 bases, and 11 bases separated the two germline ends. The CDR3 loop spans 15 amino acids. The CDR3 region is CASSYSRGVAYEQYF. CDR3 nucleotides: TGTGCCAGCAGTTACTCTAGAGGGGTGGCCTACGAGCAGTACTTC.

V gene TRBV2 combines with J gene TRBJ2-4; 16 nucleotides agree with TRBD2. This CDR3 has 16 residues. J gave up 6 bases and V 7 bases, and 6 bases lay outside the gene matches. From germline, CDR1 is SNHLY and CDR2 FYNNEI. The CDR3 here is CASTGTSGGAVNIQYF. CDR3 coding DNA: TGTGCCAGCACCGGGACTAGCGGGGGGGCGGTAAACATTCAGTACTTC.

The V call is TRBV18, the J call TRBJ2-1; TRBD1 or TRBD2 may be the D gene (6 bases each). The CDR3 loop spans 15 amino acids. V shed 3 bases and J shed 0 bases, with 9 bases lying between them. Per germline, CDR1 KGHSH and CDR2 LQKENI. CDR3 nucleotide sequence: TGTGCCAGCTCACCGGGGGGCGCCTCCTACAATGAGCAGTTCTTC. This encodes CASSPGGASYNEQFF.

The rearrangement links TRBV19 to TRBJ1-2, with a possible D match to TRBD1 (5 bases). The CDR3 length is 14 residues. Trimming cost V 2 bases and J 4 bases, with 11 bases left between them. Per germline, CDR1 LNHDA and CDR2 SQIVND (reference sequence). The CDR3 DNA is TGTGCCAGTAGTATAAATAGGGGCGGCTATGGCTACACCTTC. It translates to CASSINRGGYGYTF.

In this sample, this clone turned up once. This chain links TRBV9 with TRBJ1-2, with D unclear. This CDR3 contains 13 residues. CDR1 and CDR2 (germline): SGDLS, YYNGEE. Trimming took off 0 bases at V and 4 bases at J, with 7 bases between the two ends. The CDR3 is CASSVEGTYGYTF. The CDR3 coding sequence is TGTGCCAGCAGCGTAGAGGGAACCTATGGCTACACCTTC.

In this sample, this clone turned up once. The chain employs TRBV29-1 and TRBJ1-1; D not certain. V was shortened by 6 bases and J by 4 bases, with 18 bases between the two germline ends. Germline CDR1 is SQVTM and CDR2 is ANQGSEA. The CDR3 covers 14 residues. The CDR3 bases are TGCAGCGTCCGACACAGTACTATACCCACTGAAGCTTTCTTT. This sequence encodes CSVRHSTIPTEAFF.

J is TRBJ2-3 and V is TRBV5-1; 16 bases align to TRBD2. V dropped 3 bases and J dropped 3; count of bases not matched to a gene: 10. The length of the CDR3 is 19 residues. Germline V gene data show CDR1 as SGHRS and CDR2 as YFSETQ. Here the CDR3 reads CASSWGLAGGPGRTDTQYF. Here the CDR3 DNA reads TGCGCCAGCAGCTGGGGACTAGCGGGAGGGCCGGGTAGGACAGATACGCAGTATTTT.

J is TRBJ1-2 and V is TRBV14; 9 nucleotides match TRBD1. V lost 1 base to trimming and J lost 4 bases; unmatched junction nucleotides: 13. Germline V CDR1 and CDR2: SGHDN, FVKESK. This CDR3 has 18 residues. The CDR3 DNA is TGTGCCAGCAGCCAAGTGGTCCGTTGGGGACAGGGTGCCTATGGCTACACCTTC. It yields the protein CASSQVVRWGQGAYGYTF.

This clone occurred once. The CDR3 DNA follows: TGTGCCAGTAGTACTCCGGGTTACGAGCAGTACTTC. This gives the protein CASSTPGYEQYF. The rearrangement links TRBV19 to TRBJ2-7, with D uncertain. CDR3 length: 12 residues. Germline V CDR1 and CDR2: LNHDA, SQIVND (reference sequence). V lost 4 bases to trimming and J lost 4 bases, with 8 bases between them.

In its sample, this clone was seen a few times. CDR3 bases: TGTGCCAGCAGCGCCACGACGGGGAACACTGAAGCTTTCTTT. The encoded protein is CASSATTGNTEAFF. The gene calls are TRBV9 and TRBJ1-1; no clear D gene. Germline lookup yields CDR1 SGDLS and CDR2 YYNGEE. The CDR3 runs 14 residues. V was trimmed by 3 bases and J by 1 base, leaving 10 bases between them.